A selection of T cell receptor beta chains follows, all from one sample in a study of early T cells in non-severe SARS-CoV-2 infection. From the 5' RACE reads, TCRdb called clonotypes with MiXCR, one entry per CDR3 protein. The data hold about 35,000 distinct CDR3 sequences, with 5% to 5.5% observed a single time. The sample here was whole blood, taken at baseline. The receptors were sampled from an adult who was a healthcare worker with PCR-confirmed SARS-CoV-2 infection or an uninfected control (not recorded which). The CDR3 runs from the conserved cysteine through the conserved F or W. The D gene is left open where the match is weak. Size values are once, few and many counts, or a class for expanded clones, and some rows have none.

size	V	length	D	J	DNA	CDR3
few	TRBV12-3/TRBV12-4	13	-	TRBJ2-3	TGTGCCAGCAGAGGGAGGAACACAGATACGCAGTATTTT	CASRGRNTDTQYF
many	TRBV20-1	17	-	TRBJ2-4	TGCAGTGCTAGAGTATGGTTTATGGGGGACGCCAAAAACATTCAGTACTTC	CSARVWFMGDAKNIQYF
many	TRBV27	15	-	TRBJ2-1	TGTGCCAGCAGTTTAGGGGCGCTCTCCTACAATGAGCAGTTCTTC	CASSLGALSYNEQFF
many	TRBV30	15	TRBD2	TRBJ2-7	TGTGCCTGGCGGTATAGCGGGAGGAGCTCCTACGAGCAGTACTTC	CAWRYSGRSSYEQYF
many	TRBV2	13	-	TRBJ2-1	TGTGCCAGCAGTTTCGGGTACAGTACTGAGCAGTTCTTC	CASSFGYSTEQFF
many	TRBV30	14	-	TRBJ2-2	TGTGCCTGGAGTGTTTTAGTGAACACCGGGGAGCTGTTTTTT	CAWSVLVNTGELFF
many	TRBV6-6	14	-	TRBJ2-1	TGTGCCAGCACCCCACGACAGTCCTACAATGAGCAGTTCTTC	CASTPRQSYNEQFF
few	TRBV27	12	TRBD2	TRBJ2-1	TGTGCCAGCAGGGGGAGGGCGGTTGAGCAGTTCTTC	CASRGRAVEQFF
-	TRBV7-9	14	-	TRBJ1-5	TGTGCCAGCAGCTTAGGCGGGGACCATCAGCCCCAGCATTTT	CASSLGGDHQPQHF
many	TRBV20-1	16	-	TRBJ2-1	TGCAGTGCTGGGTTGGGGCTAGTTGGCTCCTACAATGAGCAGTTCTTC	CSAGLGLVGSYNEQFF